These T cell receptor beta chains were read from a single sample in a study of T-cell memory formation after mild COVID-19. TCRdb independently ran MiXCR on the 5' RACE reads; one entry per CDR3 protein. The table lists hundreds of thousands of distinct CDR3 sequences, about 20% of them singletons. Sequences were obtained from PBMCs or a T cell subset sorted from them (not recorded which). The receptors here all came from an adult woman who had mild COVID-19 (a few samples of this study predate the infection). Cell type and time point are not known. The CDR3 runs from the conserved cysteine through the conserved F or W. D genes are given only for firm matches. The listing skips clone size in some rows; elsewhere it reads once, few, many or a size class.

j_gene: TRBJ2-1; d_gene: .; v_gene: TRBV18; abundance: few; CDR3aa: CASSPPVRTPLGQQFF; CDR3nt: TGTGCCAGCTCACCACCGGTTCGAACTCCGTTGGGGCAGCAGTTCTTC
j_gene: TRBJ2-1; d_gene: .; v_gene: TRBV5-4; abundance: few; CDR3aa: CASSSLSGSDEQFF; CDR3nt: TGTGCCAGCAGCTCGTTATCGGGTAGCGATGAGCAGTTCTTC
j_gene: TRBJ2-1; d_gene: .; v_gene: TRBV30; abundance: few; CDR3aa: CAWSGRQFSYNEQFF; CDR3nt: TGTGCCTGGAGCGGGCGACAGTTCTCCTACAATGAGCAGTTCTTC
j_gene: TRBJ1-2; d_gene: .; v_gene: TRBV20-1; abundance: .; CDR3aa: CSASGGPGYTF; CDR3nt: TGCAGTGCTAGCGGGGGACCGGGCTACACCTTC
j_gene: TRBJ1-1; d_gene: .; v_gene: TRBV7-9; abundance: .; CDR3aa: CASSLNEAAAAFF; CDR3nt: TGTGCCAGCAGCCTAAACGAGGCGGCGGCAGCTTTCTTT
j_gene: TRBJ1-2; d_gene: TRBD1; v_gene: TRBV7-8; abundance: .; CDR3aa: CASSWNRGDYGYTF; CDR3nt: TGTGCCAGCAGCTGGAACAGGGGGGACTATGGCTACACCTTC
j_gene: TRBJ2-7; d_gene: .; v_gene: TRBV6-2/TRBV6-3; abundance: .; CDR3aa: CASSYRWAYEQYF; CDR3nt: TGTGCCAGCAGTTACAGGTGGGCCTACGAGCAGTACTTC
j_gene: TRBJ2-1; d_gene: .; v_gene: TRBV5-1; abundance: few; CDR3aa: CASRSGPANNEQFF; CDR3nt: TGCGCCAGCAGGTCAGGGCCGGCGAACAATGAGCAGTTCTTC
j_gene: TRBJ2-4; d_gene: .; v_gene: TRBV5-1; abundance: .; CDR3aa: CASSLVSGRKNIQYF; CDR3nt: TGCGCCAGCAGCTTGGTATCAGGGAGGAAAAACATTCAGTACTTC
j_gene: TRBJ2-6; d_gene: .; v_gene: TRBV24-1; abundance: .; CDR3aa: CATNFGGSSGANVLTF; CDR3nt: TGTGCCACCAACTTTGGGGGATCCTCTGGGGCCAACGTCCTGACTTTC
j_gene: TRBJ2-3; d_gene: .; v_gene: TRBV5-1; abundance: many; CDR3aa: CASSLRGFTDTQYF; CDR3nt: TGCGCCAGCAGCCTCAGGGGATTCACAGATACGCAGTATTTT
j_gene: TRBJ1-3; d_gene: .; v_gene: TRBV7-2; abundance: few; CDR3aa: CASSSQTGNTIYF; CDR3nt: TGTGCCAGCAGCTCGCAGACCGGAAACACCATATATTTT
j_gene: TRBJ1-3; d_gene: .; v_gene: TRBV12-3/TRBV12-4; abundance: .; CDR3aa: CASIPFTGTVSGNTIYF; CDR3nt: TGTGCCAGTATACCGTTTACAGGGACTGTGTCTGGAAACACCATATATTTT
j_gene: TRBJ2-7; d_gene: TRBD1; v_gene: TRBV6-5; abundance: few; CDR3aa: CASSYLDRGVEQYF; CDR3nt: TGTGCCAGCAGTTATCTGGACAGGGGTGTCGAGCAGTACTTC
j_gene: TRBJ1-2; d_gene: TRBD1; v_gene: TRBV12-3/TRBV12-4; abundance: few; CDR3aa: CASSLRTGANYGYTF; CDR3nt: TGTGCCAGCAGTTTAAGGACAGGGGCTAACTATGGCTACACCTTC
j_gene: TRBJ2-2; d_gene: .; v_gene: TRBV23-1; abundance: few; CDR3aa: CASSLAGTLATGELFF; CDR3nt: TGCGCCAGCAGTCTAGCAGGGACCCTGGCCACCGGGGAGCTGTTTTTT
j_gene: TRBJ2-3; d_gene: .; v_gene: TRBV7-2; abundance: few; CDR3aa: CASSLAPGLSTDTQYF; CDR3nt: TGTGCCAGCAGCTTAGCCCCGGGACTGAGCACAGATACGCAGTATTTT
j_gene: TRBJ2-1; d_gene: TRBD2; v_gene: TRBV2; abundance: .; CDR3aa: CASSEPPVGRQSYNEQFF; CDR3nt: TGTGCCAGCAGTGAACCCCCCGTCGGGAGGCAATCCTACAATGAGCAGTTCTTC
j_gene: TRBJ2-3; d_gene: TRBD2; v_gene: TRBV19; abundance: .; CDR3aa: CASSIDGTSGTDTQYF; CDR3nt: TGTGCCAGTAGTATCGATGGGACTAGCGGCACAGATACGCAGTATTTT
j_gene: TRBJ2-7; d_gene: TRBD2; v_gene: TRBV27; abundance: few; CDR3aa: CASRVTSASYEQYF; CDR3nt: TGTGCCAGCAGGGTGACTAGCGCGTCCTACGAGCAGTACTTC
j_gene: TRBJ2-7; d_gene: .; v_gene: TRBV20-1; abundance: .; CDR3aa: CSARSGTGVYEQYF; CDR3nt: TGCAGTGCTAGGAGTGGAACGGGTGTGTACGAGCAGTACTTC
j_gene: TRBJ2-2; d_gene: .; v_gene: TRBV7-9; abundance: .; CDR3aa: CASSFGPGPPGELFF; CDR3nt: TGTGCCAGCAGCTTCGGTCCGGGACCCCCCGGGGAGCTGTTTTTT
j_gene: TRBJ2-1; d_gene: .; v_gene: TRBV9; abundance: few; CDR3aa: CASSVVAAEPNEQFF; CDR3nt: TGTGCCAGCAGCGTAGTCGCAGCGGAACCCAATGAGCAGTTCTTC
j_gene: TRBJ1-5; d_gene: .; v_gene: TRBV6-1; abundance: .; CDR3aa: CASSEVSDQPQHF; CDR3nt: TGTGCCAGCAGTGAAGTAAGCGATCAGCCCCAGCATTTT
j_gene: TRBJ2-7; d_gene: .; v_gene: TRBV7-9; abundance: few; CDR3aa: CASSPQRDEQYF; CDR3nt: TGTGCCAGCAGCCCTCAGCGGGACGAGCAGTACTTC
j_gene: TRBJ1-2; d_gene: TRBD1; v_gene: TRBV7-9; abundance: few; CDR3aa: CASSSLQGLEGYTF; CDR3nt: TGTGCCAGCAGCTCATTACAGGGGTTGGAAGGCTACACCTTC
j_gene: TRBJ2-1; d_gene: .; v_gene: TRBV7-3; abundance: few; CDR3aa: CASSLYSGLSNEQFF; CDR3nt: TGTGCCAGCAGCTTATATTCTGGCCTCAGTAATGAGCAGTTCTTC
j_gene: TRBJ2-3; d_gene: TRBD1; v_gene: TRBV4-1; abundance: .; CDR3aa: CASSHGGGTGYTDTQYF; CDR3nt: TGCGCCAGCAGCCACGGGGGAGGGACAGGGTACACAGATACGCAGTATTTT
j_gene: TRBJ1-2; d_gene: .; v_gene: TRBV9; abundance: .; CDR3aa: CASSDQGRTASSYGYTF; CDR3nt: TGTGCCAGCAGCGACCAGGGTCGAACAGCTTCCTCGTATGGCTACACCTTC
j_gene: TRBJ1-5; d_gene: .; v_gene: TRBV2; abundance: many; CDR3aa: CASSPRQISNQPQHF; CDR3nt: TGTGCCAGCAGCCCCCGACAGATTAGCAATCAGCCCCAGCATTTT
j_gene: TRBJ2-5; d_gene: .; v_gene: TRBV19; abundance: few; CDR3aa: CASSTQGETQYF; CDR3nt: TGTGCCAGTAGTACGCAGGGAGAGACCCAGTACTTC
j_gene: TRBJ2-7; d_gene: .; v_gene: TRBV6-5; abundance: few; CDR3aa: CASSSGHEQYF; CDR3nt: TGTGCCAGCAGTTCCGGCCACGAGCAGTACTTC
j_gene: TRBJ2-1; d_gene: .; v_gene: TRBV18; abundance: few; CDR3aa: CASSPPILTPGNEQFF; CDR3nt: TGTGCCAGCTCACCACCGATACTTACGCCGGGCAATGAGCAGTTCTTC
j_gene: TRBJ2-1; d_gene: .; v_gene: TRBV7-9; abundance: few; CDR3aa: CASSLVGHEQFF; CDR3nt: TGTGCCAGCAGCTTAGTGGGACATGAGCAGTTCTTC
j_gene: TRBJ2-1; d_gene: .; v_gene: TRBV9; abundance: .; CDR3aa: CASSPGLQGSEQFF; CDR3nt: TGTGCCAGCAGCCCGGGACTCCAGGGGAGCGAGCAGTTCTTC